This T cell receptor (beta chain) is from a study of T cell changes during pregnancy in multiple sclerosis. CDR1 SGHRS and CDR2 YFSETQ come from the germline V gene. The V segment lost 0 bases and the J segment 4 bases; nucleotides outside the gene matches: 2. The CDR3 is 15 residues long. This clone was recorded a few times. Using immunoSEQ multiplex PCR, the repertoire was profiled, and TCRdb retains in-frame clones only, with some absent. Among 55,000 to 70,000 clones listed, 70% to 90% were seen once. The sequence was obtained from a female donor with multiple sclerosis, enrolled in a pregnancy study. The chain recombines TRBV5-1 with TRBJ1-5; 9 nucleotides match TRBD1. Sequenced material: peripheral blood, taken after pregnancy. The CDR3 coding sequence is TGCGCCAGCAGCTTGGGACAGGGGGTGAATCAGCCCCAGCATTTT. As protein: CASSLGQGVNQPQHF. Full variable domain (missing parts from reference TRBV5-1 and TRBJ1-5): KAGVTQTPRYLIKTRGQQVTLSCSPISGHRSVSWYQQTPGQGLQFLFEYFSETQRNKGNFPGRFSGRQFSNSRSEMNVSTLELGDSALYLCASSLGQGVNQPQHFGDGTRLSIL.